This section outlines one TCR beta chain sequence together with its context. Its target is not known. The data belong to a study of memory B cells and T cells in multiple sclerosis. The study's findings and limits: Compartments had unequal clone-set sizes, affecting shared clonotype counts.

Libraries were prepared by immunoSEQ multiplex PCR; TCRdb keeps only in-frame clonotypes and omits some of them. The sample has roughly 14,000 clones, roughly two thirds seen once. The CDR3 covers 13 residues. Trimming shortened V by 3 bases and J by 7 bases, and 9 bases separated the two germline ends. Germline CDR1 and CDR2: KGHSH and LQKENI. The rearrangement joins TRBV18 to TRBJ1-4; maybe TRBD1 (5 bases). Sequencing was carried out using memory (CD45RO+) CD4+ T cells from blood. This sequence originates from a human donor with multiple sclerosis. The CDR3 sequence is CASSPGQIEKLFF. In DNA, the CDR3 is TGTGCCAGCTCACCGGGGCAGATTGAAAAACTGTTTTTT.